This T cell receptor (beta chain) appears in the sequencing data of a study of CD8 T cells in ankylosing spondylitis (dated by TCRdb to the late 2010s). For the wider study: The study set out to find disease-linked TCR variants by profiling T cell receptor beta repertoires in ankylosing spondylitis patients and healthy donors. The full study cohort comprised 25 ankylosing spondylitis patients and 85 to 120 healthy donors. Peripheral blood samples were taken, and synovial fluid was additionally collected from ankylosing spondylitis patients. The paper as a whole reports these results and caveats: The disease-linked clones were reported as significantly enriched in matched synovial fluid samples from ankylosing spondylitis patients. A CD8+ phenotype was shown by the disease-linked clones, which were found at relatively low frequencies in peripheral blood. Some of the motif variants had been reported before in the synovial fluid and blood of reactive arthritis patients, a finding that suggests common disease-initiation mechanisms. A TCR beta motif of fewer than 10 highly homologous amino acid variants appeared characteristic of blood from ankylosing spondylitis patients.

In the case of this clonotype: No cognate antigen has been identified for it. It has no much larger one-base neighbor in the sample; base qualities were not kept.

The reads were generated on an Illumina HiSeq 2500. Quantitative 5'-RACE with molecular barcodes was used to prepare TCR beta libraries. The authors processed their data as follows. A new computational method, built on a probabilistic model of VDJ rearrangement, was used to identify disease-linked TCR variants. TCRdb itself trimmed the public reads at Q25 with fastp, ran MiXCR and retained productive beta chains. Entries that share a CDR3 protein sequence are merged under the most common genes and DNA. V and J calls and clone size were set by TCRdb, not the authors. The sample profile shows more than 250,000 distinct CDR3 sequences; approximately 8.2% of them were found once. The top ten hold more than 14% of the sample. Sequenced material: blood, either unsorted or a sorted T cell fraction (not recorded which). The receptor was isolated from a male donor with ankylosing spondylitis.

The sequenced DNA is TGTGCCATCAGTGAGTTCTCGGGGGCTGCTAATGAAAAACTGTTTTTT. Protein translation: CAISEFSGAANEKLFF. Here the chain combines TRBV10-3 and TRBJ1-4; the D gene is perhaps TRBD1, from 6 matching bases. The germline V gene gives CDR1 as ENHRY and CDR2 as SYGVKD. Including cysteine and phenylalanine, the CDR3 has 16 amino acids. CDR3 DNA only is kept here, 48 bases in frame from base 1. A distance of 12 bases separates the germline ends of V and J, which lose 1 base and 3 bases respectively.